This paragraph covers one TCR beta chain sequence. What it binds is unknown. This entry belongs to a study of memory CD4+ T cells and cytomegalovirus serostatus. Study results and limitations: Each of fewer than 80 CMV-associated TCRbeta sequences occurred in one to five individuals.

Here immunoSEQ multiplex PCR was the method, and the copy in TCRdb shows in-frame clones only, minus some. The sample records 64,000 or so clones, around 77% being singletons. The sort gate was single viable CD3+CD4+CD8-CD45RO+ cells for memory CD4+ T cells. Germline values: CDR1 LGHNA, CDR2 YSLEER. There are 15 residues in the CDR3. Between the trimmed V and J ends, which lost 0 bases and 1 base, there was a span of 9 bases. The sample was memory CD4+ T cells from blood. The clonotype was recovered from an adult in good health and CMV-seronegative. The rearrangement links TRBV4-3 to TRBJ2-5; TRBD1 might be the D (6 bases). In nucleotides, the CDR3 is TGCGCCAGCAGCCAAGATCCGACAGGCCAAGAGACCCAGTACTTC. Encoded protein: CASSQDPTGQETQYF.